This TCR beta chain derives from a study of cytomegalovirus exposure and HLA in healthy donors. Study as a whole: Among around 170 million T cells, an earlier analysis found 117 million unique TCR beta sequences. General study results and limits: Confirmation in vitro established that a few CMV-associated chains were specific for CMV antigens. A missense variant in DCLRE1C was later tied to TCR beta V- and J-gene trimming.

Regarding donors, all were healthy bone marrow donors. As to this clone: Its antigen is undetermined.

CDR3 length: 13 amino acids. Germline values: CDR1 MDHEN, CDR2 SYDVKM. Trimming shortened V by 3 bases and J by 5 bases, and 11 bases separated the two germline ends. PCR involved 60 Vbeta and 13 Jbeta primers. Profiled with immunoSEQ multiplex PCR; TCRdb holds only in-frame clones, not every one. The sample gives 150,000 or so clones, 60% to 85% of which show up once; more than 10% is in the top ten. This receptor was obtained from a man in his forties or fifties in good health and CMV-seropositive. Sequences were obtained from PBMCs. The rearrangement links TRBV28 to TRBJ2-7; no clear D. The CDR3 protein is CASSFVSEDEQYF. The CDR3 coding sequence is TGTGCCAGCAGTTTCGTGAGCGAAGACGAGCAGTACTTC.